Following are 15 T cell receptor beta chains from one sample sequenced in a study of cytomegalovirus exposure and HLA in healthy donors. Libraries were prepared by immunoSEQ multiplex PCR; TCRdb keeps only in-frame clonotypes and omits some of them. The table has 150,000 to 200,000 clones, approximately 85% seen once; the top ten hold roughly 1.5%. Sequenced: PBMCs. The source is a young woman in good health and CMV-seronegative.

The chain carries TRBV9 and TRBJ2-7; a possible D gene is TRBD1 (5 bases). The V end was cut by 3 bases, the J end by 3 bases, with 7 bases between. This CDR3 has 12 amino acids. Germline CDR1 and CDR2: SGDLS and YYNGEE. The DNA of the CDR3 is TGTGCCAGCAGCGCGGACAACTACGAGCAGTACTTC. Residues: CASSADNYEQYF. Supplemented by reference TRBV9 and TRBJ2-7, the full variable domain reads DSGVTQTPKHLITATGQRVTLRCSPRSGDLSVYWYQQSLDQGLQFLIQYYNGEERAKGNILERFSAQQFPDLHSELNLSSLELGDSALYFCASSADNYEQYFGPGTRLTVT.

The chain couples TRBV11-2 to TRBJ2-3; D not resolved. The CDR3 runs 16 residues. V lost 5 bases to trimming and J lost 8 bases, with 23 bases between them. CDR1 is SGHAT, CDR2 FQNNGV, per germline. In nucleotides, the CDR3 is TGTGCCAGCAGCCTAAGCATACAGCAGATGTTCGCTACGCAGTATTTT. Translated: CASSLSIQQMFATQYF.

V and J are TRBV19 and TRBJ2-2, with 7 bases identical to TRBD1. The CDR3 has 15 residues. The germline gives CDR1 LNHDA, CDR2 SQIVND (reference sequence). Trimming at V came to 7 bases and at J to 7 bases, leaving 12 bases not matched to a gene. The CDR3: CASTLDRAGYGELFF. Here the CDR3 DNA reads TGTGCCAGTACCTTAGACAGGGCCGGGTACGGGGAGCTGTTTTTT.

The V call is TRBV4-2, the J call TRBJ1-4, with D hard to call. This CDR3 is built from 16 residues. V was clipped by 5 bases and J by 4 bases, with 17 bases between them. Per the germline V gene, CDR1 is LGHNA and CDR2 is YNFKEQ. CDR3 region: CASSTQMGRNNEKLFF. The CDR3 region has the DNA TGTGCCAGCAGCACCCAAATGGGCCGAAATAATGAAAAACTGTTTTTT.

This sequence joins TRBV5-1 and TRBJ2-1; 10 bases agree with TRBD2. Germline CDR1 is SGHRS and CDR2 is YFSETQ. The CDR3 contains 18 residues. Trimming removed 2 bases from V and 4 bases from J; junction bases left unmatched: 12. The chain's CDR3 is CASSFFRTSGKTYNEQFF. The DNA of the CDR3 is TGCGCCAGCAGCTTCTTCAGGACTAGCGGTAAGACTTACAATGAGCAGTTCTTC.

V usage is TRBV9 and J usage is TRBJ2-7, with 10 bases aligning to TRBD2. Germline V gene data show CDR1 as SGDLS and CDR2 as YYNGEE. CDR3 length: 15 amino acids. V shed 2 bases and J 3 bases; nucleotides not matched to a gene: 5. This CDR3 reads CASSVTSGQNYEQYF. DNA of the CDR3: TGTGCCAGCAGCGTGACTAGCGGGCAAAACTACGAGCAGTACTTC.

This sequence joins TRBV14 and TRBJ1-2; no clear D gene. Trimming stripped 4 bases from V and 0 bases from J, with 15 bases between. CDR3 length: 16 residues. Germline values: CDR1 SGHDN, CDR2 FVKESK. The CDR3 bases are TGTGCCAGCAGCCCCGGGGTCGGCAGAGCTAACTATGGCTACACCTTC. It is translated as CASSPGVGRANYGYTF. Drawing the rest from reference TRBV14 and TRBJ1-2, the complete variable domain is EAGVTQFPSHSVIEKGQTVTLRCDPISGHDNLYWYRRVMGKEIKFLLHFVKESKQDESGMPNNRFLAERTGGTYSTLKVQPAELEDSGVYFCASSPGVGRANYGYTFGSGTRLTVV.

CDR3 DNA: TGTGCCAGCAGAATAAACAGGGAAGAGACCCAGTACTTC. Translation: CASRINREETQYF. The chain carries TRBV27 and TRBJ2-5; perhaps TRBD1 as D (6 bases). The CDR3 totals 13 residues. CDR1 MNHEY and CDR2 SMNVEV come from the germline V gene (reference sequence). The V end lost 6 bases, the J end lost 3 bases, and 11 bases lay between the germline ends.

V and J are TRBV5-4 and TRBJ2-7; the D is unclear. CDR3 length: 12 residues. The V gene lost 2 bases and the J gene lost 3 bases, with 6 bases spanning the gap. From germline, CDR1 is SGHNT and CDR2 YYREEE (reference sequence). The CDR3 protein is CASSFDFYEQYF. CDR3 DNA sequence: TGTGCCAGCAGCTTCGACTTCTACGAGCAGTACTTC.

This chain uses TRBV5-4 with TRBJ1-3; 9 nucleotides match TRBD1. With V trimmed by 3 bases and J by 5 bases, 3 bases remained unmatched. Per the germline V gene, CDR1 is SGHNT and CDR2 is YYREEE (reference sequence). The CDR3 is made up of 14 amino acids. The CDR3 spells CASSSGQGRNTIYF. The CDR3 bases are TGTGCCAGCAGCTCCGGACAGGGGAGAAACACCATATATTTT.

This clone was seen many times. The genes are TRBV5-1 and TRBJ2-7; 8 nucleotides line up with TRBD1. The germline CDR1 and CDR2 sequences are SGHRS and YFSETQ. Trimming removed 4 bases from V and 3 bases from J; junction bases left unmatched: 6. The CDR3 is 14 amino acids. Here the CDR3 DNA reads TGCGCCAGCAGCCCCGGACAGGGCCTCTACGAGCAGTACTTC. Protein: CASSPGQGLYEQYF.

This clone was observed a handful of times. CDR3 protein: CASSTGGSSYNSPLHF. CDR3 nucleotides: TGCGCCAGCAGCACAGGAGGGAGCTCCTATAATTCACCCCTCCACTTT. The V and J genes are TRBV5-1 and TRBJ1-6, with a possible D match to TRBD1 (5 bases). CDR1 SGHRS and CDR2 YFSETQ come from the germline V gene. The CDR3 is 16 amino acids. Trimming removed 4 bases at V and 0 bases at J, with 11 bases between. Variable domain in full (rest from reference TRBV5-1 and TRBJ1-6): KAGVTQTPRYLIKTRGQQVTLSCSPISGHRSVSWYQQTPGQGLQFLFEYFSETQRNKGNFPGRFSGRQFSNSRSEMNVSTLELGDSALYLCASSTGGSSYNSPLHFGNGTRLTVT.

The rearrangement uses TRBV2 and TRBJ2-5; D is possibly TRBD2 (5 bases). This CDR3 has 14 residues. Germline CDR1 SNHLY, CDR2 FYNNEI. With 0 bases removed from V and 5 bases from J, the gap between germline ends came to 10 bases. CDR3 sequence: CASSEARASETQYF. Written as DNA, the CDR3 is TGTGCCAGCAGTGAAGCGCGGGCTAGCGAGACCCAGTACTTC.

The gene calls are TRBV5-4 and TRBJ2-6, with TRBD1 matching 7 bases. V was pared by 4 bases and J by 4 bases, with 8 bases of the junction left unmatched. The CDR3 runs 16 residues. Germline CDR1 is SGHNT and CDR2 is YYREEE (reference sequence). For the CDR3, the DNA is TGTGCCAGCAGCCCATACAGGGGCGCCGGGGCCAACGTCCTGACTTTC. This gives the protein CASSPYRGAGANVLTF.

This chain connects TRBV4-1 to TRBJ1-1; TRBD1 might be the D (5 bases). CDR1 MGHRA and CDR2 YSYEKL come from the germline V gene. There are 18 residues in the CDR3. V was shortened by 3 bases and J by 1 base, with 21 bases between the two germline ends. The DNA of the CDR3 is TGCGCCAGCAGCCAGTGGATCCTTAACAGGATCACGAACACTGAAGCTTTCTTT. This translates into CASSQWILNRITNTEAFF.